The T cell receptor (beta chain) described here comes from a study of shared clonotypes between healthy human individuals. The repertoire was sequenced with immunoSEQ multiplex PCR; TCRdb's copy has only in-frame clones and lacks some. The sample records approximately 2.3 million clones, roughly 93% being singletons. The CDR3 extends over 16 amino acids. J was trimmed by 2 bases and V by 4 bases; bases with no gene match: 5. The germline gives CDR1 ENHRY, CDR2 SYGVKD. V is TRBV10-3 and J is TRBJ2-5, with TRBD2 identical over 12 bases. This TCR was recovered from a man aged 18 to 29 in good health. Some clones in this sample may be carry-over from other donors' samples. The sample comprised naive CD4+ T cells from PBMCs. Described subset: CD45RA+ positively selected. The CDR3 DNA sequence: TGTGCCATCAGTGTTGGTCTAGCGGGAGGGCAAGAGACCCAGTACTTC. Its protein product is CAISVGLAGGQETQYF.